This T cell receptor (beta chain) was retrieved from a study of identical twins. The CDR3 sequence is 15 residues long. Trimming shortened V by 2 bases and J by 6 bases, and 12 bases separated the two germline ends. Germline V gives CDR1 SGHRS, CDR2 YFSETQ. One entry per CDR3 protein results from TCRdb running MiXCR on the 5' RACE reads. Counted here are 400,000 to 500,000 distinct CDR3 sequences, about 18% occurring once; the ten biggest clones make up 12%. Worth noting for this clonotype: Its specificity is unknown.

Each donor was a healthy Caucasian. Study observations and caveats: Abundant beta clonotypes from cord blood bore fewer insertions; memory repertoires lacked this pattern. There was an excess of low generation probability in the out-of-frame alpha sequences that twins shared.

V and J are TRBV5-1 and TRBJ1-6; D may be TRBD1 (5 bases). This TCR derives from a middle-aged man in good health. Sample: naive T cells sorted from blood. CDR3 loop: CASSLLAGTNSPLHF. CDR3 nucleotide sequence: TGCGCCAGCAGCTTACTGGCAGGGACTAATTCACCCCTCCACTTT.